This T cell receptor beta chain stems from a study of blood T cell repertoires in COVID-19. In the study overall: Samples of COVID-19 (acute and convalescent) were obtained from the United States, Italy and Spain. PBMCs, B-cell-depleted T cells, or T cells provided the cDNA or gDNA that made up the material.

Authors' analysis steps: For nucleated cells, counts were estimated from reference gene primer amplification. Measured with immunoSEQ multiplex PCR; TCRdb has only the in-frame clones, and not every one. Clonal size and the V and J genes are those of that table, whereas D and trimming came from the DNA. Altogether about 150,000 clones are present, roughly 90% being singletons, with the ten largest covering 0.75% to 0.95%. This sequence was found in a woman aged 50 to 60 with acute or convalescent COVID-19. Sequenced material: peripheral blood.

CDR3 in DNA: TGCAGTGGCGGGAGGTTCGACGAGCAGTACTTC. Protein product: CSGGRFDEQYF. The chain combines TRBV20-1 with TRBJ2-7; 8 bases are a match to TRBD2. The CDR3 length is 11 residues. Germline CDR1 reads DFQATT; CDR2 reads SNEGSKA (reference sequence). With V trimmed by 7 bases and J by 5 bases, 4 bases remained unmatched.